The TCR beta chain described here comes from a study of shared clonotypes between healthy human individuals. Repertoires were generated with immunoSEQ multiplex PCR, while TCRdb's copy carries only in-frame clones and drops some. The sample comprises some 2,100,000 clones, approximately 94% of which are singletons, and around 0.13% rests with the top ten. V was shortened by 2 bases and J by 2 bases, with 13 bases between the two germline ends. From germline, CDR1 is MNHEY and CDR2 SVGAGI. CDR3 length: 15 residues. Those who donated were healthy HIV-negative adults, with no recent acute infections or vaccinations reported. It was into CD45RA+ naive and CD45RA-negative memory subsets that the CD4+ cells were split.

The chain recombines TRBV6-5 with TRBJ2-7; maybe TRBD1 (6 bases). This sequence originates from a young man in good health. The material sequenced was naive CD4+ T cells sorted from blood. The subset here: CD45RA+ positively selected. The CDR3 region is CASSYQTGATYEQYF. DNA for the CDR3: TGTGCCAGCAGTTACCAGACAGGTGCCACCTACGAGCAGTACTTC.